The clone carrying this T cell receptor (beta chain) was found many times. The antigen is unknown. In germline, CDR1 is SEHNR, CDR2 FQNEAQ (reference sequence). V lost 5 bases to trimming and J lost 3 bases, with 10 bases between them. The CDR3 has 13 residues. These data originate in a study of early T cells in non-severe SARS-CoV-2 infection. About the study: Sequencing targeted bulk RNA from unsorted whole blood, leaving chains unpaired.

The study, taken as a whole, reports: Private and CD4 specificities were missed by VDJdb matching, which favored anti-spike CD8 responses.

The TCR library protocol attached unique molecular identifiers to the individual cDNA molecules. TCRdb ran MiXCR on the 5' RACE reads and lists one entry per CDR3 protein. Among about 60,000 distinct CDR3 sequences listed, over 5% were seen once. The chain carries TRBV7-9 and TRBJ2-5, with no clear D. What was sequenced was whole blood. The receptor's source is an adult who was a healthcare worker with PCR-confirmed SARS-CoV-2 infection or an uninfected control (not recorded which). The CDR3 sequence: CASSPDAEETQYF. The CDR3 DNA reads as TGTGCCAGCAGCCCGGACGCGGAAGAGACCCAGTACTTC.